The 3 T cell receptor beta chains below were found in one sample sequenced in a study of cytomegalovirus exposure and HLA in healthy donors. PCR used 60 Vbeta primers and 13 Jbeta primers. Using immunoSEQ multiplex PCR, the repertoire was profiled, and TCRdb retains in-frame clones only, with some absent. The repertoire holds around 120,000 clones, 75% to 90% seen once, with 3.3% in the top ten. Sequencing was carried out using PBMCs. The source is a male donor in good health and CMV-seronegative.

The chain carries TRBV15 and TRBJ1-5; TRBD1 agrees at 9 bases. V lost 4 bases to trimming and J lost 6 bases; unmatched junction nucleotides: 7. The CDR3 consists of 15 residues. Germline CDR1 and CDR2: LNHNV and YYDKDF (reference sequence). The CDR3 DNA reads TGTGCCACCAGCATAAGGGGACAGGGAGGTCAGCCCCAGCATTTT. It codes for CATSIRGQGGQPQHF.

V and J are TRBV7-2 and TRBJ1-6, with a weak D call TRBD1 (5 bases). The germline V and J ends were trimmed by 0 bases and 7 bases, with 13 bases remaining between them. The CDR3 runs to 16 residues. Germline V gene data show CDR1 as SGHTA and CDR2 as FQGNSA. CDR3: CASSLAQGNGNSPLHF. Here the CDR3 DNA reads TGTGCCAGCAGCTTAGCGCAGGGCAACGGGAATTCACCCCTCCACTTT.

The count of this clone is one. The V call is TRBV7-6, the J call TRBJ1-1; D not resolved. The CDR3 sequence is 18 residues long. The V end was cut by 5 bases, the J end by 4 bases, with 26 bases between. Germline values: CDR1 SGHVS, CDR2 FNYEAQ. In DNA form, the CDR3 reads TGTGCCAGCAGCCTCAGCCTCAGAAATGGCAGGTCTGCCACTGAAGCTTTCTTT. This encodes CASSLSLRNGRSATEAFF.